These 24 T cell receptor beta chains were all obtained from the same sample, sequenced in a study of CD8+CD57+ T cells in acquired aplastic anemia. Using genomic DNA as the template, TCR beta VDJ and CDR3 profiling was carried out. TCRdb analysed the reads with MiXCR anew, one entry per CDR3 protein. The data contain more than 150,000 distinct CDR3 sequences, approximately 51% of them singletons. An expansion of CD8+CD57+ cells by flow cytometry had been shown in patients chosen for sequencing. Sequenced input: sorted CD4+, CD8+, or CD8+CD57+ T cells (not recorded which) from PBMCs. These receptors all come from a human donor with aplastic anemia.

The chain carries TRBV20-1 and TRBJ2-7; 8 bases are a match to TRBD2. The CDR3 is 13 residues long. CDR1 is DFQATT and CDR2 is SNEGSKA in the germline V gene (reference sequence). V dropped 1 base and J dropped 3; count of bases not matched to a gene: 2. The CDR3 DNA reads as TGCAGTGCTAGAGCGGGACTAGACTACGAGCAGTACTTC. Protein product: CSARAGLDYEQYF.

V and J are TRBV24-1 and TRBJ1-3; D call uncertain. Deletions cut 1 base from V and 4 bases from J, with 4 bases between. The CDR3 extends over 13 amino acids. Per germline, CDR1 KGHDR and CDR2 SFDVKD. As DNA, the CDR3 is TGTGCCACCAGTGATTTCTCCGGAAACACCATATATTTT. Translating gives CATSDFSGNTIYF.

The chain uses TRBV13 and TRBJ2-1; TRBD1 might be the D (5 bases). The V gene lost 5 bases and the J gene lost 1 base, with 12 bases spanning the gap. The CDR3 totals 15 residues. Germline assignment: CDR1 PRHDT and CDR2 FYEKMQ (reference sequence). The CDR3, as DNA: TGTGCCAGCAGCCGGACAAGTATGTCCTACAATGAGCAGTTCTTC. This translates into CASSRTSMSYNEQFF.

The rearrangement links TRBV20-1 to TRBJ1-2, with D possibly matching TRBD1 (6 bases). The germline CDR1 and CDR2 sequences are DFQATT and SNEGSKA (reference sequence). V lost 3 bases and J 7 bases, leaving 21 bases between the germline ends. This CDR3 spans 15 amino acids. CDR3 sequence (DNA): TGCAGTGCTAGCACGGACAGCGGCAACGATATTGGCTACACCTTC. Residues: CSASTDSGNDIGYTF.

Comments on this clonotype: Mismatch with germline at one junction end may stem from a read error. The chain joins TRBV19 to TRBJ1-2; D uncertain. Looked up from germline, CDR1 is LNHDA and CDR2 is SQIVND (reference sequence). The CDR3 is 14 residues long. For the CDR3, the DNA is TGTGCCAGTAGTACCAGCCGGGAGAACTATGGCTATACCTTC. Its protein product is CASSTSRENYGYTF.

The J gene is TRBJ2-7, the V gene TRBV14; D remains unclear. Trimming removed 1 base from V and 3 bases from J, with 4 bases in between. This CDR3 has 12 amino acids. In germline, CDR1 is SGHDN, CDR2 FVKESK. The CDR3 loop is CASSQVIYEQYF. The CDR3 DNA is TGTGCCAGCAGCCAAGTTATCTACGAGCAGTACTTC. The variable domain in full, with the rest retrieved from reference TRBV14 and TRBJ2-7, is EAGVTQFPSHSVIEKGQTVTLRCDPISGHDNLYWYRRVMGKEIKFLLHFVKESKQDESGMPNNRFLAERTGGTYSTLKVQPAELEDSGVYFCASSQVIYEQYFGPGTRLTVT.

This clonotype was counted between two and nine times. CDR3 loop: CASGPGLAGGLGEQFF. The CDR3 DNA sequence: TGTGCTAGTGGCCCTGGACTAGCGGGAGGGTTGGGTGAGCAGTTCTTC. J is TRBJ2-1 and V is TRBV12-5, with 15 bases lining up with TRBD2. In germline, CDR1 is LGHNT, CDR2 FRNRAP. The V segment lost 6 bases and the J segment 9 bases; nucleotides outside the gene matches: 9. This CDR3 contains 16 residues.

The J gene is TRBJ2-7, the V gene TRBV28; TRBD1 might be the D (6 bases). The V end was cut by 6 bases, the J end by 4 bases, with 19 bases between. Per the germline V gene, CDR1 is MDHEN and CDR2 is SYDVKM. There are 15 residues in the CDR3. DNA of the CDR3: TGTGCCAGCAGCAGCCCAGGGGTGACCCGATACGAGCAGTACTTC. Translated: CASSSPGVTRYEQYF. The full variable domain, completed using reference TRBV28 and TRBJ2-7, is DVKVTQSSRYLVKRTGEKVFLECVQDMDHENMFWYRQDPGLGLRLIYFSYDVKMKEKGDIPEGYSVSREKKERFSLILESASTNQTSMYLCASSSPGVTRYEQYFGPGTRLTVT.

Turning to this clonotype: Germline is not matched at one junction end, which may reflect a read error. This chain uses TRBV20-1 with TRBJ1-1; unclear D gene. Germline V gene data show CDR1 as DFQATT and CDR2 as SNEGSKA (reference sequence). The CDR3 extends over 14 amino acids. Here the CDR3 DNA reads TGCAGTGCTAGAGTCGTCGGACCGAACACTGAAGCTTTCTTC. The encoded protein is CSARVVGPNTEAFF.

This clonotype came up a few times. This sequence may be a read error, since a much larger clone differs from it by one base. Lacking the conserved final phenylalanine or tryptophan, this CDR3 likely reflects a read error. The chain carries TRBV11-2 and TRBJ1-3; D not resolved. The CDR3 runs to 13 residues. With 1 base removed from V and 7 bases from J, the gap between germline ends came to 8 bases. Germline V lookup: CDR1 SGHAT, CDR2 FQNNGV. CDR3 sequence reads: CASSLGGMNTIYS. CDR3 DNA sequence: TGTGCCAGCAGCTTAGGAGGGATGAACACCATATATTCT.

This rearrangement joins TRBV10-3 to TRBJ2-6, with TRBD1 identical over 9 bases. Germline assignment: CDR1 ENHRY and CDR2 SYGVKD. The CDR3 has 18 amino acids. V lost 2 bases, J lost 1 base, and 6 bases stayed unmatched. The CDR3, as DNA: TGTGCCATCAGTGAGAGGGGGACAGGGCAGTCTGGGGCCAACGTCCTGACTTTC. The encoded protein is CAISERGTGQSGANVLTF.

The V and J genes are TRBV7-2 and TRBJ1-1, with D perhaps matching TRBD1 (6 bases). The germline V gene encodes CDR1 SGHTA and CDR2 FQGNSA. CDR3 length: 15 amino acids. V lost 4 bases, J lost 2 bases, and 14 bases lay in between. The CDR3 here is CASSWGAGYNTEAFF. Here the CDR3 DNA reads TGTGCCAGCAGCTGGGGGGCAGGGTACAACACTGAAGCTTTCTTT.

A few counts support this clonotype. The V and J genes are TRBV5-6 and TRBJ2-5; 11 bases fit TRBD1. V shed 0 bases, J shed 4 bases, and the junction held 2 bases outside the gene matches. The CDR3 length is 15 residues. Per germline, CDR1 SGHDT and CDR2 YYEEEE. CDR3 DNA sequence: TGTGCCAGCAGCTTGGGGACAGGGGGCGGAGAGACCCAGTACTTC. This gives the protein CASSLGTGGGETQYF.

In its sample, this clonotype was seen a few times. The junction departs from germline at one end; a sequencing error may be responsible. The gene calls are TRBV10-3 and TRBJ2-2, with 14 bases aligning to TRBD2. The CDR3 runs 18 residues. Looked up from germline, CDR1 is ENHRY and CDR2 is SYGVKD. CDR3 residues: CASSPRTSGRSFTGELFF. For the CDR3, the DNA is TGTGCCAGCAGTCCCAGGACTAGCGGGAGGTCGTTCACCGGGGAGCTGTTTTTT.

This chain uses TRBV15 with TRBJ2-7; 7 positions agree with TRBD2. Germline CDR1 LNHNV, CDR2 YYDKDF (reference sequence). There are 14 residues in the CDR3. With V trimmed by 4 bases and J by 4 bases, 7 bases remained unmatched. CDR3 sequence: CATSTQRGGYEQYF. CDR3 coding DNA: TGTGCCACCAGCACCCAGCGGGGAGGGTACGAGCAGTACTTC.

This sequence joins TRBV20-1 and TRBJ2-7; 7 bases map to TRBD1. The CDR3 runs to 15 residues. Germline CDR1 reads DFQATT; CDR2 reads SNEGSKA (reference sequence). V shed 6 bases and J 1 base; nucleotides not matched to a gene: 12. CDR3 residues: CSARAGTDYSYEQYF. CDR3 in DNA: TGCAGTGCCCGAGCAGGGACAGATTATTCCTACGAGCAGTACTTC.

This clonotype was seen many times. Here the CDR3 DNA reads TGTGCCAGCAGTGAACGGGAGACACTTAAAGAGACCCAGTACTTC. It codes for CASSERETLKETQYF. The V and J genes are TRBV2 and TRBJ2-5, with D perhaps matching TRBD2 (6 bases). The CDR3 has 15 amino acids. V lost 2 bases and J 3 bases, leaving 13 bases between the germline ends. Germline loops: CDR1 SNHLY, CDR2 FYNNEI.

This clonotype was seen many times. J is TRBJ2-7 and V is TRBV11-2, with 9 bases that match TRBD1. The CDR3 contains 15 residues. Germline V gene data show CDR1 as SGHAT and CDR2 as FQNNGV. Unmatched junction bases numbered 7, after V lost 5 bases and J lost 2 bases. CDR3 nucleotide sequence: TGTGCCAGCAGCACCCACAGGGGGCGCGCCTACGAGCAGTACTTC. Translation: CASSTHRGRAYEQYF.

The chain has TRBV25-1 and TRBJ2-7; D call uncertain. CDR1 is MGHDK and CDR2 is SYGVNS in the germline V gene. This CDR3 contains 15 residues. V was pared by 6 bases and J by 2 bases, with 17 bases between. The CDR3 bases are TGTGCCAGCAGCCCCCCGGGCAGTGCGACCTACGAGCAGTACTTC. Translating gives CASSPPGSATYEQYF.

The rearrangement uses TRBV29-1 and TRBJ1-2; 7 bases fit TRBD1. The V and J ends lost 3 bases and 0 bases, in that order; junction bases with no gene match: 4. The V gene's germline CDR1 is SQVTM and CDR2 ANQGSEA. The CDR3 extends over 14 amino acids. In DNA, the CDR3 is TGCAGCGTTGAGCCAGGGGGAGCTAACTATGGCTACACCTTC. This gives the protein CSVEPGGANYGYTF.

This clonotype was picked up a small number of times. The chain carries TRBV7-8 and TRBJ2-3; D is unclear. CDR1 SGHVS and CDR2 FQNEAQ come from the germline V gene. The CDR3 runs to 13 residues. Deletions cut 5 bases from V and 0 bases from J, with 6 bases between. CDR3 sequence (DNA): TGTGCCAGCAGCACAGTGAGCACAGATACGCAGTATTTT. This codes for CASSTVSTDTQYF.

This chain's CDR3 is CASKRGPYEQYV. The CDR3 region has the DNA TGCGCCAGCAAGCGGGGACCCTACGAGCAGTACGTC. V is TRBV10-2 and J is TRBJ2-7, with TRBD2 identical over 7 bases. The CDR3 totals 12 residues. Germline lookup yields CDR1 WSHSY and CDR2 SAAADI. Losses at the gene ends were 7 bases for V and 2 bases for J; bases not matched to a gene: 2.

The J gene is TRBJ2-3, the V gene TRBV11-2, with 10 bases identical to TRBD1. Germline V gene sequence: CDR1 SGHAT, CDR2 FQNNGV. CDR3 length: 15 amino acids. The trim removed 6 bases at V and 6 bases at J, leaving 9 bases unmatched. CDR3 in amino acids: CASSPGTGDRDTQYF. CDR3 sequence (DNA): TGTGCCAGCAGTCCCGGGACAGGGGACAGGGATACGCAGTATTTT.

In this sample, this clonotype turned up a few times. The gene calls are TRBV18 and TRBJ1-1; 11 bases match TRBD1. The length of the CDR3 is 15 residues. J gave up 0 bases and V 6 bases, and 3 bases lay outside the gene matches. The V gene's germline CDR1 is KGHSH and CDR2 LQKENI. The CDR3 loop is CASSRTGGMNTEAFF. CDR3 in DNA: TGTGCCAGCTCCCGGACAGGGGGCATGAACACTGAAGCTTTCTTT. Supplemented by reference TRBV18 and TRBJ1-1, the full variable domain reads NAGVMQNPRHLVRRRGQEARLRCSPMKGHSHVYWYRQLPEEGLKFMVYLQKENIIDESGMPKERFSAEFPKEGPSILRIQQVVRGDSAAYFCASSRTGGMNTEAFFGQGTRLTVV.